This TCR beta chain derives from a study of blood T cells in healthy people across ages. The V gene's germline CDR1 is SGHAT and CDR2 FQDESV (reference sequence). V dropped 5 bases and J dropped 4; count of bases not matched to a gene: 7. The CDR3 is made up of 14 amino acids. This clonotype was observed at least ten times. Combining a sample-barcoded 5' primer with a J-beta primer mix, a second PCR ran for about 6 to 12 cycles. TCRdb re-called the 5' RACE reads with MiXCR, one entry per CDR3 protein. The data contain roughly 900,000 distinct CDR3 sequences, under 50% of them singletons. Sequencing input: blood. The TCR originated in a man aged 25 to 40 in good health. V and J are TRBV11-1 and TRBJ2-7; 8 bases align to TRBD1. The CDR3 is CASSHRGNTYEQYF. The CDR3 nucleotides are TGTGCCAGCAGCCACAGGGGGAACACTTACGAGCAGTACTTC.